What follows is one TCR beta chain and its context. The authors' processing: Amplified reference gene primers provided the basis for estimating nucleated cell counts. TCRdb keeps only in-frame clones here, not all; method: immunoSEQ multiplex PCR. V, J and clone size were drawn from that table, and D and trimming were deduced from the DNA. The table has 200,000 to 250,000 clones, about nine tenths seen once. The entry originates in a study of blood T cell repertoires in COVID-19. CDR1 is SGDLS, CDR2 YYNGEE, per germline. V lost 3 bases and J lost 8; bases outside the gene matches: 20. The CDR3 runs to 19 residues. Clinical history reported by participants formed the basis on which cohorts were assigned.

Sequences were obtained from PBMCs or T cells enriched from blood (not recorded which). The genes are TRBV9 and TRBJ2-1; 10 nucleotides match TRBD2. The TCR sequence derives from a woman in her twenties or thirties who had recovered from COVID-19. The CDR3 loop reads CASSAYEIAGGTRVHEQFF. The CDR3 nucleotides read TGTGCCAGCAGCGCGTACGAAATAGCGGGGGGAACAAGGGTCCATGAGCAGTTCTTC.